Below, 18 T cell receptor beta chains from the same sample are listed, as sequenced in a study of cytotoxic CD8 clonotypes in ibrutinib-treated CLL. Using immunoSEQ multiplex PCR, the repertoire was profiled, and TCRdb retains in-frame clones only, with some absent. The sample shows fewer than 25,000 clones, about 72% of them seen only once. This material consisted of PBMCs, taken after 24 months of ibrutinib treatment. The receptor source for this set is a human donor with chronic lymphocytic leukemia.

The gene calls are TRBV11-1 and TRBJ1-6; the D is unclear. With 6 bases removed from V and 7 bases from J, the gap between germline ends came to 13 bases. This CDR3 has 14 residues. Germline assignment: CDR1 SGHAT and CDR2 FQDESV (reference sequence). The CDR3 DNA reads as TGTGCCAGCAGGAAGCGGGAAGGGAATTCACCCCTCCACTTT. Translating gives CASRKREGNSPLHF.

The CDR3 sequence is CASSGGSPDTEAFF. In DNA, the CDR3 is TGCGCCAGCAGCGGGGGGTCCCCGGACACTGAAGCTTTCTTT. The chain recombines TRBV5-1 with TRBJ1-1; D may be TRBD1 (5 bases). Deletions cut 4 bases from V and 3 bases from J, with 13 bases between. Germline CDR1 reads SGHRS; CDR2 reads YFSETQ. The CDR3 runs 14 residues.

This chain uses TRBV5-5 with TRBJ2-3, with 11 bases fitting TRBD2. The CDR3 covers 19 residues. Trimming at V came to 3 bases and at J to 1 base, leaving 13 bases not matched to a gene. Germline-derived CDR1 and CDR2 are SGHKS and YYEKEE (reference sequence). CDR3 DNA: TGTGCCAGCAGCTCCCCGGCCGGGACTAGCGGTGTAGGCACAGATACGCAGTATTTT. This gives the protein CASSSPAGTSGVGTDTQYF.

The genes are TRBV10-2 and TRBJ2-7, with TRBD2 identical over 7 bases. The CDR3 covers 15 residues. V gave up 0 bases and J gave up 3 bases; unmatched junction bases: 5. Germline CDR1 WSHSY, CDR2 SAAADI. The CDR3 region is CASSESGGGNYEQYF. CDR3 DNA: TGCGCCAGCAGTGAGTCTGGCGGGGGAAACTACGAGCAGTACTTC.

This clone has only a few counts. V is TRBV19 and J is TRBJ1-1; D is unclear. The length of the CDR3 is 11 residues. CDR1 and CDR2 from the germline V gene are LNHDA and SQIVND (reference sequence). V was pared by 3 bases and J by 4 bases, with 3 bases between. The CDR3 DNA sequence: TGTGCCAGTAGTATCTTCACTGAAGCTTTCTTT. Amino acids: CASSIFTEAFF.

CDR3 sequence: CASSQGTGGLGDYGYTF. The CDR3 DNA reads as TGTGCCAGCAGCCAGGGGACAGGGGGGCTGGGGGATTATGGCTACACCTTC. The chain joins TRBV4-2 to TRBJ1-2; 11 nucleotides line up with TRBD1. Germline CDR1 and CDR2: LGHNA and YNFKEQ. The CDR3 spans 17 residues. Losses at the gene ends were 3 bases for V and 5 bases for J; bases not matched to a gene: 11.

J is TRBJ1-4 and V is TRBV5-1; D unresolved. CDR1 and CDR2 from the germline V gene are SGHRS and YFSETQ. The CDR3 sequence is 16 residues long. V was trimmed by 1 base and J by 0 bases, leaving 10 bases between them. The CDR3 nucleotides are TGCGCCAGCAGCTTGTACAGCGGTTCAACTAATGAAAAACTGTTTTTT. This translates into CASSLYSGSTNEKLFF.

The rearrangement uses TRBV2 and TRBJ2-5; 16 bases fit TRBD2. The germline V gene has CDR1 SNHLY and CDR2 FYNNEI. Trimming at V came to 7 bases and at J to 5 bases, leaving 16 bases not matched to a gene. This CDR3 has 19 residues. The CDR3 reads CASNPGTSGGEGIWETQYF. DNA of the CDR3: TGTGCCAGCAACCCCGGGACTAGCGGGGGGGAGGGAATATGGGAGACCCAGTACTTC. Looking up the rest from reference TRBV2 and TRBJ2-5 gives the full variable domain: EPEVTQTPSHQVTQMGQEVILRCVPISNHLYFYWYRQILGQKVEFLVSFYNNEISEKSEIFDDQFSVERPDGSNFTLKIRSTKLEDSAMYFCASNPGTSGGEGIWETQYFGPGTRLLVL.

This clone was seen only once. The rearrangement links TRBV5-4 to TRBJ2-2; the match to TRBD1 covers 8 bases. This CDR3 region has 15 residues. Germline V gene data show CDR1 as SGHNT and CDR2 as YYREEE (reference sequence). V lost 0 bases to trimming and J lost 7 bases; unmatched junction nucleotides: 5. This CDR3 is CASSLVRGQGGELFF. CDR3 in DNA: TGTGCCAGCAGCTTGGTCAGGGGGCAGGGCGGGGAGCTGTTTTTT.

The CDR3 region is CASSEYPTGAGPGNTIYF. CDR3 nucleotides: TGTGCCAGCAGTGAATACCCAACTGGGGCAGGGCCTGGAAACACCATATATTTT. This sequence joins TRBV6-1 and TRBJ1-3; D possibly corresponds to TRBD1 (5 bases). Trimming removed 2 bases at V and 2 bases at J, with 19 bases between. The CDR3 consists of 18 residues. The germline gives CDR1 MNHNS, CDR2 SASEGT.

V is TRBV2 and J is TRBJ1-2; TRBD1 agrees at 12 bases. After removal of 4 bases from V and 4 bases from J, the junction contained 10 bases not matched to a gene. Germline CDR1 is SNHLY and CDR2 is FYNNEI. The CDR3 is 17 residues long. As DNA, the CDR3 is TGTGCCAGCAGTGTCCACCGGGACAGGGGGCACAGCTATGGCTACACCTTC. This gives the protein CASSVHRDRGHSYGYTF.

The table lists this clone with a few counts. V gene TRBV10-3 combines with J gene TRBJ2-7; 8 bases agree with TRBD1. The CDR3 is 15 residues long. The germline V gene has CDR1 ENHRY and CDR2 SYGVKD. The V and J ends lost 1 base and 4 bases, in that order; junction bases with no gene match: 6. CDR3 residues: CAISEWQGARYEQYF. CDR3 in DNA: TGTGCCATCAGTGAGTGGCAGGGGGCTAGGTACGAGCAGTACTTC.

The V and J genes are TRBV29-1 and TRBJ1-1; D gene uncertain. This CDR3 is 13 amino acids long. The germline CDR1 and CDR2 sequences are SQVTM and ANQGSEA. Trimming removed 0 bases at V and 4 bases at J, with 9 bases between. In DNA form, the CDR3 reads TGCAGCGTTGAAGATGCGGTAGGCACTGAAGCTTTCTTT. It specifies CSVEDAVGTEAFF. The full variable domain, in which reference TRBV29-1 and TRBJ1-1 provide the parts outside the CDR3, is SAVISQKPSRDICQRGTSLTIQCQVDSQVTMMFWYRQQPGQSLTLIATANQGSEATYESGFVIDKFPISRPNLTFSTLTVSNMSPEDSSIYLCSVEDAVGTEAFFGQGTRLTVV.

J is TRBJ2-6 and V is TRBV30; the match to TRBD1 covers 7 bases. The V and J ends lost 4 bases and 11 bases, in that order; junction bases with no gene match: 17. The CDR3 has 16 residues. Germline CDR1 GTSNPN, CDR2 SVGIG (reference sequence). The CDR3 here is CAWNPTGLNPFHVLTF. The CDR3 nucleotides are TGTGCCTGGAATCCGACAGGGTTGAATCCCTTCCACGTCCTGACTTTC.

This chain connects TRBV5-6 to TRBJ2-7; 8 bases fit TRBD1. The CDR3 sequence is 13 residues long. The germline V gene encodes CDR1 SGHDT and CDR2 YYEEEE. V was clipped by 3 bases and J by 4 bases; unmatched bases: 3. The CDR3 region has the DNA TGTGCCAGCAGCTGGCAGGGGGCTTACGAGCAGTACTTC. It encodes CASSWQGAYEQYF. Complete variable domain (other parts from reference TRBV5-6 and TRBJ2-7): DAGVTQSPTHLIKTRGQQVTLRCSPKSGHDTVSWYQQALGQGPQFIFQYYEEEERQRGNFPDRFSGHQFPNYSSELNVNALLLGDSALYLCASSWQGAYEQYFGPGTRLTVT.

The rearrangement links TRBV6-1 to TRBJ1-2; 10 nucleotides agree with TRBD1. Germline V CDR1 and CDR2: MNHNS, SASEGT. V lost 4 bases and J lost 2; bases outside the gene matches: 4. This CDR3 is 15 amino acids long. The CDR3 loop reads CASSARDRGNYGYTF. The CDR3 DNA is TGTGCCAGCAGTGCCCGGGACAGGGGAAACTATGGCTACACCTTC.

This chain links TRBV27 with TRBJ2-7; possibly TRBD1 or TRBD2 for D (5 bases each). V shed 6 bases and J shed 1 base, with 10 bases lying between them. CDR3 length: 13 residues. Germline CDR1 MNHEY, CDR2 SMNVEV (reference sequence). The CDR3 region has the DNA TGTGCCAGCAGCTTGGGACGGTCCTACGAGCAGTACTTC. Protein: CASSLGRSYEQYF.

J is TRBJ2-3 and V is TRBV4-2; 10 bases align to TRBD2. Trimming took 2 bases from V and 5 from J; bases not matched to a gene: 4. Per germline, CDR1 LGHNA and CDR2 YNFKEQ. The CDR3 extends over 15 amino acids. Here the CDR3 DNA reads TGTGCCAGCAGCCAAAAAAGCGGGGGGGGAGATACGCAGTATTTT. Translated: CASSQKSGGGDTQYF.